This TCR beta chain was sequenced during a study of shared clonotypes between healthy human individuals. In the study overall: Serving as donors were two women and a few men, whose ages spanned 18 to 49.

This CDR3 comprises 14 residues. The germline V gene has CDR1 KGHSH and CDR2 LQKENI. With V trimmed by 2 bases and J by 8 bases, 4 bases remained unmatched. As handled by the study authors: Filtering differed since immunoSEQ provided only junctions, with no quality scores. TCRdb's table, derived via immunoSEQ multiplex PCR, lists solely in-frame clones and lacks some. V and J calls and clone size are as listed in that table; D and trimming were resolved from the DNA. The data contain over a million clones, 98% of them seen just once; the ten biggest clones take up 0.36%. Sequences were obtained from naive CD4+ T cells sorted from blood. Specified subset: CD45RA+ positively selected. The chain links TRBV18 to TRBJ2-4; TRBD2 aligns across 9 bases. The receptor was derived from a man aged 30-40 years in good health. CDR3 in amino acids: CASSPAAGGDIQYF. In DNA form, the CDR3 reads TGTGCCAGCTCACCAGCAGCGGGAGGCGACATTCAGTACTTC. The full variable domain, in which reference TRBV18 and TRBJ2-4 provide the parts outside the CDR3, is NAGVMQNPRHLVRRRGQEARLRCSPMKGHSHVYWYRQLPEEGLKFMVYLQKENIIDESGMPKERFSAEFPKEGPSILRIQQVVRGDSAAYFCASSPAAGGDIQYFGAGTRLSVL.